A single T cell receptor beta chain is shown here with its context. The sample originates from a study of blood T cell repertoires in COVID-19. The CDR3 extends over 15 amino acids. The germline CDR1 and CDR2 sequences are SGHKS and YYEKEE (reference sequence). The V gene end was trimmed by 9 bases and the J gene end by 0 bases; junction bases not matched to a gene: 8. Enrolment of Seattle patients took place during active infection, and they were followed longitudinally. In the study's own analysis: Estimates of nucleated cell counts were drawn from the amplification of reference gene primers. Libraries were prepared by immunoSEQ multiplex PCR; TCRdb keeps only in-frame clonotypes and omits some of them. V and J calls and clone size are given by that table; D and trimming were obtained from the DNA. The repertoire holds roughly 400,000 clones, with approximately 87% as singletons.

The chain carries TRBV5-5 and TRBJ1-4, with 7 positions matching TRBD1. The receptor comes from a woman in her fifties or sixties with COVID-19, enrolled during active disease. Input material: peripheral blood. The CDR3 loop is CATRTGAATNEKLFF. The CDR3 DNA is TGTGCCACCAGGACAGGTGCCGCAACTAATGAAAAACTGTTTTTT.